This section outlines one T cell receptor (beta chain) sequence together with its context. The CDR3 sequence is 17 residues long. The germline CDR1 and CDR2 sequences are SGHTA and FQGNSA. Trimming pared 5 bases from V and 7 bases from J, leaving 27 bases between. This record comes from a study of blood T cell repertoires in COVID-19. Study background: Material from acute and convalescent COVID-19 was sourced from the United States, Italy and Spain. Sources were T cells, B-cell-depleted T cells, or PBMCs; the material itself was cDNA or gDNA.

In the authors' methods: Researchers report that nucleated cell counts were estimated from reference gene primer amplification. Some clones are missing from TCRdb's copy, which holds only in-frame ones; the method was immunoSEQ multiplex PCR. That table gives V, J and clone size, and the DNA gave D and trimming. The repertoire includes around 80,000 clones, roughly 90% of them detected once, and approximately 10% sits in the top ten. The sequenced sample was peripheral blood. The clonotype was recovered from a human donor in a cohort sampled during active COVID-19. The chain uses TRBV7-2 and TRBJ2-7, with D maybe TRBD2 (5 bases). The CDR3 nucleotides read TGTGCCAGCAGCCCATCCTCTCACCGCGGGTCTGAAGGGGAGCAGTACTTC. Translated, it gives CASSPSSHRGSEGEQYF.